The present TCR beta chain was sequenced within a study of blood T cells in healthy people across ages. Looked up from germline, CDR1 is KGHDR and CDR2 is SFDVKD. The CDR3 consists of 16 residues. The V gene end was trimmed by 5 bases and the J gene end by 7 bases; junction bases not matched to a gene: 13. It was with a sample-barcoded 5' primer and a J-beta primer mix that a second PCR of roughly 7 to 11 cycles was run. MiXCR, run by TCRdb on the 5' RACE reads, gives a single entry per CDR3 protein. The data show some 760,000 distinct CDR3 sequences, roughly 25% seen once. This sample also appeared in a second study, on T cells of mothers and their children.

The source material was blood. The sequence came from a boy aged 10-17 years in good health. The genes are TRBV24-1 and TRBJ2-1; TRBD1 matches at 7 bases. The chain's CDR3 is CATSGYQGVDWNEQFF. CDR3 sequence (DNA): TGTGCCACCAGTGGTTACCAGGGGGTTGATTGGAATGAGCAGTTCTTC.